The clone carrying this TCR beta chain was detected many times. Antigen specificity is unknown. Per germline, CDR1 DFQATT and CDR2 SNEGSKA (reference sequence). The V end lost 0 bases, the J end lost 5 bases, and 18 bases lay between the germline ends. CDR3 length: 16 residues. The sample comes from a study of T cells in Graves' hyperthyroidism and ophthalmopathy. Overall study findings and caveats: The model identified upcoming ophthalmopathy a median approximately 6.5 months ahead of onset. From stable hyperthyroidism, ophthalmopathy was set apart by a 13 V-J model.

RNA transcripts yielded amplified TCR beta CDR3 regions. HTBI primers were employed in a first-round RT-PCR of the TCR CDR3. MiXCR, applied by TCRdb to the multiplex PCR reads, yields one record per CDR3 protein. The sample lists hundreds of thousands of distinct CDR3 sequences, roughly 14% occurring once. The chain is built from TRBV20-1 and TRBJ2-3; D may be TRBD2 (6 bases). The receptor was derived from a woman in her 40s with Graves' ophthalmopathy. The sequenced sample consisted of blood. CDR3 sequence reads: CSARDQGRGRGDTQYF. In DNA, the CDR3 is TGCAGTGCTAGAGATCAAGGGCGGGGCAGAGGAGATACGCAGTATTTT.